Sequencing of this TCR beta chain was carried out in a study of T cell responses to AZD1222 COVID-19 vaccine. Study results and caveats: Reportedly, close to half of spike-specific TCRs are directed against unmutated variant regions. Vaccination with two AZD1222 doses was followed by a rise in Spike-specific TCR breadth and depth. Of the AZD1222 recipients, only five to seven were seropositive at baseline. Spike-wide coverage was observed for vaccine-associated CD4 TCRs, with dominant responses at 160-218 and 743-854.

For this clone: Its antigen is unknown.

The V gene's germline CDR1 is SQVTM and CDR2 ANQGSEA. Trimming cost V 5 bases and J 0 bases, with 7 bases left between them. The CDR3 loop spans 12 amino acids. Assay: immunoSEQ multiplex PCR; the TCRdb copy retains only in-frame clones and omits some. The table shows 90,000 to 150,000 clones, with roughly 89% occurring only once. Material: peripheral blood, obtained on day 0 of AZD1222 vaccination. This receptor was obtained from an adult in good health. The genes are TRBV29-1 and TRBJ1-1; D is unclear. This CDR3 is CSVHLMNTEAFF. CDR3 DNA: TGCAGCGTTCACCTAATGAACACTGAAGCTTTCTTT.